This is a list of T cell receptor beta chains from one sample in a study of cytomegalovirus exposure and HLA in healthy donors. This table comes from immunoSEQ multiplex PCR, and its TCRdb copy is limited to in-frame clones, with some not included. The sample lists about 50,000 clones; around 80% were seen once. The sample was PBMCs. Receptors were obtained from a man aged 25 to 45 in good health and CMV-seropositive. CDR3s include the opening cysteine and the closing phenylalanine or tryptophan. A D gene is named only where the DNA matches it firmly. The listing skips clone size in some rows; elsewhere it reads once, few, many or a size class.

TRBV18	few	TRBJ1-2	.	CASSPPGGVAYGYTF	TGTGCCAGCTCACCACCGGGGGGAGTCGCCTATGGCTACACCTTC
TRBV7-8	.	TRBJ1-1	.	CASSHGGGGQMNTEAFF	TGTGCCAGCAGCCATGGGGGGGGAGGGCAGATGAACACTGAAGCTTTCTTT
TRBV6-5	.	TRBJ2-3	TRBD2	CASRRGGLDTQYF	TGTGCCAGCAGGCGGGGGGGCTTAGATACGCAGTATTTT
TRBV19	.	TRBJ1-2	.	CASRERGENYGYTF	TGTGCCAGTAGGGAAAGGGGTGAGAACTATGGCTACACCTTC
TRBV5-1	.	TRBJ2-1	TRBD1	CASSGTGGSYNEQFF	TGCGCCAGCAGCGGTACAGGGGGCTCCTACAATGAGCAGTTCTTC
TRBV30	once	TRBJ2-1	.	CAWSVHGYNEQFF	TGTGCCTGGAGTGTACATGGTTACAATGAGCAGTTCTTC
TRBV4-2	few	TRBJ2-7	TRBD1	CASSQAEGDRSFEQYF	TGTGCCAGCAGCCAAGCCGAAGGGGACAGGTCGTTTGAGCAGTACTTC
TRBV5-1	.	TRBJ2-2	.	CASSLSSDTGELFF	TGCGCCAGCAGCTTGTCCAGCGACACCGGGGAGCTGTTTTTT
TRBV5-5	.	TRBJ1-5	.	CASSLGSSGNQPQHF	TGTGCCAGCAGCTTGGGTAGTAGTGGCAATCAGCCCCAGCATTTT
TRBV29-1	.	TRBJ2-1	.	CSVDRGNEQFF	TGCAGCGTTGACAGGGGAAATGAGCAGTTCTTC
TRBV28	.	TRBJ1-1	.	CASSTQPPGGGLGTEAFF	TGTGCCAGCAGCACACAACCCCCCGGGGGGGGGCTTGGGACTGAAGCTTTCTTT
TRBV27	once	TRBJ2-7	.	CASSSRRLSSSYEQYF	TGTGCCAGCAGTTCCCGTAGACTGTCGAGCTCCTACGAGCAGTACTTC
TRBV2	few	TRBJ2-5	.	CASRAGPGETQYF	TGTGCCAGCAGGGCGGGCCCGGGGGAGACCCAGTACTTC
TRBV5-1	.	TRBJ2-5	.	CASSLAGEYQETQYF	TGCGCCAGCAGCTTGGCGGGGGAGTACCAAGAGACCCAGTACTTC
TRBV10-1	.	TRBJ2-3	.	CASRSTGVDTQYF	TGCGCCAGCAGGTCGACCGGGGTGGATACGCAGTATTTT
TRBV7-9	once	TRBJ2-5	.	CASSLGRDRQETQYF	TGTGCCAGCAGCTTAGGACGAGACAGGCAAGAGACCCAGTACTTC
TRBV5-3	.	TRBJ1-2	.	CARSLGQGRVGYTF	TGTGCCAGAAGCTTGGGTCAGGGGCGCGTTGGCTACACCTTC
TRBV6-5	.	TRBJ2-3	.	CASSVAVSTDTQYF	TGTGCCAGCAGCGTAGCGGTGAGCACAGATACGCAGTATTTT
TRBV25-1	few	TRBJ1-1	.	CASSEAGVGEAFF	TGTGCCAGCAGTGAGGCAGGGGTTGGTGAAGCTTTCTTT
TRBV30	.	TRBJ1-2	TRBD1	CAWSGGTGTSYTF	TGTGCCTGGAGTGGGGGGACAGGTACGAGCTACACCTTC
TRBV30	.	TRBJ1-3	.	CACGAGLTGSGNTIYF	TGTGCCTGTGGGGCGGGGTTAACAGGCTCTGGAAACACCATATATTTT
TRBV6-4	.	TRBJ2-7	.	CASSPDRSSYEQYF	TGTGCCAGCAGTCCCGACAGGAGCTCCTACGAGCAGTACTTC
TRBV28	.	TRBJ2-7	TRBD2	CASGWEGSSYEQYF	TGTGCCAGCGGCTGGGAGGGCAGCTCCTACGAGCAGTACTTC
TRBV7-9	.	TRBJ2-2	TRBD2	CASSSRGGENTGELFF	TGTGCCAGCAGCTCCCGCGGGGGGGAGAACACCGGGGAGCTGTTTTTT
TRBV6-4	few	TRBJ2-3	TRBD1	CASSETGQGTADTQYF	TGTGCCAGCAGTGAGACGGGACAGGGGACCGCAGATACGCAGTATTTT
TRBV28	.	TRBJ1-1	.	CASSLSGPAEAFF	TGTGCCAGCAGTTTAAGCGGCCCGGCTGAAGCTTTCTTT
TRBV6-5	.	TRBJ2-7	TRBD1	CASSTGTGIHEQYF	TGTGCCAGCAGTACCGGGACAGGGATACACGAGCAGTACTTC
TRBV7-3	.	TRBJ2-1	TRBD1	CASSDPRGNNEQFF	TGTGCCAGCAGCGACCCCAGGGGGAACAATGAGCAGTTCTTC
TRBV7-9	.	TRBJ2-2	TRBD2	CSSSPRLAGVPGGELFF	TGTTCCAGCAGCCCCCGACTAGCGGGGGTGCCCGGCGGGGAGCTGTTTTTT
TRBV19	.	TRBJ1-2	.	CASSDMLGYTF	TGTGCCAGTAGCGACATGCTTGGCTACACCTTC
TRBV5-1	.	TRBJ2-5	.	CASSPGLSAETQYF	TGCGCCAGCAGCCCCGGACTCTCCGCGGAGACCCAGTACTTC
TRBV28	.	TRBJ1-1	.	CASRDGAGWVTEAFF	TGTGCCAGCAGGGATGGGGCAGGTTGGGTCACTGAAGCTTTCTTT
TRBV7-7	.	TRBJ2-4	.	CASSTGPKNIQYF	TGTGCCAGCAGCACAGGGCCGAAAAACATTCAGTACTTC
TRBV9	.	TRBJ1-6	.	CASSVAGTNSPLHF	TGTGCCAGCAGCGTAGCGGGTACGAATTCACCCCTCCACTTT
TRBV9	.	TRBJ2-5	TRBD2	CASSVVDSGGFQETQYF	TGTGCCAGCAGCGTAGTCGATAGCGGGGGGTTTCAAGAGACCCAGTACTTC
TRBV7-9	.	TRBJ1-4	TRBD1	CASSYTRGQGEKLFF	TGTGCCAGCAGCTACACCAGGGGGCAGGGTGAAAAACTGTTTTTT
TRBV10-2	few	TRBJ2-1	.	CASSESSESEQFF	TGCGCCAGCAGTGAGTCGAGTGAGAGTGAGCAGTTCTTC
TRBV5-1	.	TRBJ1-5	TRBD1	CASSSDAGGDSQWGNQPQHF	TGCGCCAGCAGCTCAGACGCGGGGGGGGACAGCCAATGGGGCAATCAGCCCCAGCATTTT
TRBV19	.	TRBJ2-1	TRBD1	CASSITGVYNEQFF	TGTGCCAGTAGTATTACAGGGGTATACAATGAGCAGTTCTTC
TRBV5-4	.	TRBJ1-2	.	CAVSSAYGYTF	TGTGCAGTGTCGAGTGCGTATGGCTACACCTTC